These 30 T cell receptor beta chains were all obtained from the same sample, sequenced in a study of blood T cell repertoires in COVID-19. The assay was immunoSEQ multiplex PCR, and TCRdb's table has in-frame clones only and misses some. The table lists about 52,000 clones, 70% to 85% of them singletons, with roughly 11% in the top ten. Sequences were obtained from peripheral blood. These receptors originate from an elderly man with COVID-19, enrolled during active disease.

V and J are TRBV10-2 and TRBJ1-4; 8 nucleotides match TRBD1. V shed 2 bases, J shed 6 bases, and the junction held 8 bases outside the gene matches. The CDR3 is 16 amino acids. From germline, CDR1 is WSHSY and CDR2 SAAADI. This chain's CDR3 is CASSEIQGVPDEKLFF. CDR3 nucleotides: TGCGCCAGCAGTGAGATACAGGGGGTACCCGATGAAAAACTGTTTTTT.

J is TRBJ2-2 and V is TRBV10-2; possibly TRBD2 for D (5 bases). The V gene's germline CDR1 is WSHSY and CDR2 SAAADI. Trimming removed 4 bases at V and 13 bases at J, with 16 bases between. The CDR3 contains 13 residues. The CDR3 loop is CASSVLGTRGLFF. CDR3 DNA: TGCGCCAGCAGTGTTCTAGGTACCCGGGGGCTGTTTTTT.

The rearrangement joins TRBV18 to TRBJ1-5; a weak D match, TRBD1 (6 bases). This CDR3 has 17 residues. The V gene's germline CDR1 is KGHSH and CDR2 LQKENI. V was cut by 3 bases and J by 0 bases, with 15 bases left in between. The CDR3 reads CASSPSGGGASNQPQHF. The CDR3 DNA reads TGTGCCAGCTCACCTTCCGGAGGGGGGGCTAGCAATCAGCCCCAGCATTTT. Looking up the rest from reference TRBV18 and TRBJ1-5 gives the full variable domain: NAGVMQNPRHLVRRRGQEARLRCSPMKGHSHVYWYRQLPEEGLKFMVYLQKENIIDESGMPKERFSAEFPKEGPSILRIQQVVRGDSAAYFCASSPSGGGASNQPQHFGDGTRLSIL.

J is TRBJ1-5 and V is TRBV6-5; 7 bases agree with TRBD1. The CDR3 is 13 amino acids. Trimming took 6 bases from V and 6 from J; bases not matched to a gene: 5. Germline CDR1 and CDR2: MNHEY and SVGAGI. CDR3 DNA: TGTGCCAGCAGCCCACAGGGGACTCAGCCCCAGCATTTT. Residues: CASSPQGTQPQHF.

This chain links TRBV5-5 with TRBJ1-2, with TRBD1 matching 10 bases. Germline V gene lookup returns CDR1 SGHKS and CDR2 YYEKEE (reference sequence). This CDR3 has 17 residues. With V trimmed by 0 bases and J by 5 bases, 10 bases remained unmatched. This chain's CDR3 is CASSLEGPGQGRYGYTF. Here the CDR3 DNA reads TGTGCCAGCAGCTTGGAAGGGCCGGGACAGGGGAGGTATGGCTACACCTTC.

This chain uses TRBV5-4 with TRBJ2-5; possible D gene TRBD2, 5 bases. Trimming cost V 4 bases and J 4 bases, with 11 bases left between them. Per the germline V gene, CDR1 is SGHNT and CDR2 is YYREEE (reference sequence). The CDR3 spans 13 residues. The CDR3 sequence: CASSRRGSETQYF. In nucleotides, the CDR3 is TGTGCCAGCAGCCGACGGGGTTCAGAGACCCAGTACTTC.

This chain connects TRBV4-1 to TRBJ1-2; D ambiguous. Germline V CDR1 and CDR2: MGHRA, YSYEKL. CDR3 size: 13 residues. Trimming pared 1 base from V and 9 bases from J, leaving 12 bases between. In DNA form, the CDR3 reads TGCGCCAGCAGCCAAGTAAACCTTGGCCGCTACACCTTC. This encodes CASSQVNLGRYTF.

The rearrangement uses TRBV7-9 and TRBJ2-7, with TRBD1 matching over 8 bases. The CDR3 totals 13 residues. With 3 bases clipped from V and 6 bases from J, the junction kept 4 bases outside the gene matches. Germline V lookup: CDR1 SEHNR, CDR2 FQNEAQ (reference sequence). CDR3 loop: CASSLTGAGEQYF. The CDR3 DNA is TGTGCCAGCAGCTTGACAGGGGCGGGCGAGCAGTACTTC.

The chain combines TRBV5-1 with TRBJ1-2; 9 bases line up with TRBD1. Germline V gene sequence: CDR1 SGHRS, CDR2 YFSETQ. V gave up 4 bases and J gave up 8 bases; unmatched junction bases: 15. The CDR3 totals 16 residues. CDR3 DNA: TGCGCCAGCAGCCTGGCCAGCGGGACAGGGATGGGAGGCTACACCTTC. Its protein product is CASSLASGTGMGGYTF.

CDR3 sequence: CASETGETYEQYF. The DNA for the CDR3 is TGTGCCAGCGAGACAGGGGAGACCTACGAGCAGTACTTC. V and J are TRBV7-9 and TRBJ2-7, with TRBD1 matching 8 bases. Germline V CDR1 and CDR2: SEHNR, FQNEAQ (reference sequence). The J segment lost 2 bases and the V segment lost 8 bases, leaving 5 bases of the junction unmatched. There are 13 residues in the CDR3.

This clone was picked up a small number of times. The V and J genes are TRBV28 and TRBJ1-5, with 8 positions matching TRBD1. Germline V gene lookup returns CDR1 MDHEN and CDR2 SYDVKM. The CDR3 sequence is 16 residues long. The trim removed 4 bases at V and 5 bases at J, leaving 10 bases unmatched. The CDR3 region is CASSSSRTGRDQPQHF. The CDR3 bases are TGTGCCAGCAGTTCGAGTCGGACAGGGCGGGATCAGCCCCAGCATTTT.

The V call is TRBV6-2 or TRBV6-3, the J call TRBJ2-5, with 14 positions matching TRBD2. This CDR3 is built from 17 residues. V was pared by 5 bases and J by 7 bases, with 12 bases of the junction left unmatched. Germline loops: CDR1 MNHEY, CDR2 SVGEGT. CDR3: CASSGTTSGGARGTQYF. In DNA, the CDR3 is TGTGCCAGCAGTGGCACGACTAGCGGGGGGGCGCGGGGGACCCAGTACTTC.

The J gene is TRBJ2-3, the V gene TRBV30; no clear D. V lost 2 bases and J 0 bases, leaving 15 bases between the germline ends. CDR1 is GTSNPN and CDR2 is SVGIG in the germline V gene (reference sequence). CDR3 length: 16 residues. CDR3 coding DNA: TGTGCCTGGAGTTTCGACTCCATCCGTAGCACAGATACGCAGTATTTT. Translating gives CAWSFDSIRSTDTQYF.

The rearrangement uses TRBV19 and TRBJ1-2, with 8 bases lining up with TRBD1. Germline V gives CDR1 LNHDA, CDR2 SQIVND (reference sequence). Unmatched junction bases numbered 4, after V lost 3 bases and J lost 4 bases. This CDR3 comprises 14 residues. The CDR3 reads CASSMSGQGYGYTF. CDR3 DNA: TGTGCCAGTAGTATGTCCGGACAGGGCTATGGCTACACCTTC. The full variable domain, with the rest looked up from reference TRBV19 and TRBJ1-2, is DGGITQSPKYLFRKEGQNVTLSCEQNLNHDAMYWYRQDPGQGLRLIYYSQIVNDFQKGDIAEGYSVSREKKESFPLTVTSAQKNPTAFYLCASSMSGQGYGYTFGSGTRLTVV.

CDR3 region: CASSLGGQPSEPQHF. The CDR3 DNA sequence: TGTGCCAGCAGCTTAGGGGGACAGCCCTCAGAGCCCCAGCATTTT. The chain recombines TRBV7-2 with TRBJ1-5, with TRBD1 matching 7 bases. Germline V gene sequence: CDR1 SGHTA, CDR2 FQGNSA. The CDR3 runs to 15 residues. V lost 1 base and J lost 8; bases outside the gene matches: 8.

V usage is TRBV9 and J usage is TRBJ2-2; D unclear. The CDR3 totals 13 residues. V dropped 3 bases and J dropped 4 bases, with 7 bases sitting between them. Germline CDR1 SGDLS, CDR2 YYNGEE. The DNA of the CDR3 is TGTGCCAGCAGCGCCGCTAGCACCGGGGAGCTGTTTTTT. Its protein product is CASSAASTGELFF.

This clone has just a few counts. The rearrangement links TRBV4-1 to TRBJ2-1, with 8 bases lining up with TRBD2. The CDR3 loop spans 19 amino acids. With V trimmed by 1 base and J by 0 bases, 11 bases remained unmatched. From germline, CDR1 is MGHRA and CDR2 YSYEKL. This CDR3 is CASSQVALAGLSSYNEQFF. The CDR3 region has the DNA TGCGCCAGCAGCCAAGTGGCGTTAGCGGGGTTAAGCTCCTACAATGAGCAGTTCTTC.

The chain couples TRBV30 to TRBJ2-2; D is unclear. Germline V gene data show CDR1 as GTSNPN and CDR2 as SVGIG (reference sequence). Trimming removed 0 bases at V and 4 bases at J, with 9 bases between. The CDR3 totals 14 residues. CDR3 coding DNA: TGTGCCTGGAGTGTTACCGAACTCACCGGGGAGCTGTTTTTT. Translated: CAWSVTELTGELFF.

The chain employs TRBV2 and TRBJ1-2; the D is unclear. The CDR3 has 11 residues. Germline V CDR1 and CDR2: SNHLY, FYNNEI. Trimming took off 6 bases at V and 8 bases at J, with 10 bases between the two ends. CDR3 sequence: CASSEAGGYTF. In DNA, the CDR3 is TGTGCCAGCAGCGAGGCTGGGGGCTACACCTTC.

The chain couples TRBV19 to TRBJ2-7, with 7 bases matching TRBD1. Germline V gives CDR1 LNHDA, CDR2 SQIVND (reference sequence). J gave up 9 bases and V 5 bases, and 13 bases lay outside the gene matches. The CDR3 has 14 amino acids. The DNA of the CDR3 is TGTGCCAGTAGTCAGCAGGGGGTCCTTTTAGGGCAGTACTTC. Residues: CASSQQGVLLGQYF.

The rearrangement uses TRBV21-1 and TRBJ2-7; TRBD2 reflects the table's D call only, with no check against the DNA. TRBV21-1 is noted as a pseudogene. The CDR3 loop spans 14 amino acids. CDR3 DNA sequence: TGTGCCAGCAGCAAAGTTGAGGCAGACTACGAGCAGTACGTC. Amino acids: CASSKVEADYEQYV.

The rearrangement uses TRBV9 and TRBJ1-5, with 8 bases aligning to TRBD1. This CDR3 region has 15 residues. The V segment lost 4 bases and the J segment 3 bases; nucleotides outside the gene matches: 6. The germline gives CDR1 SGDLS, CDR2 YYNGEE. The CDR3 reads CASSPDRGSNQPQHF. CDR3 bases: TGTGCCAGCAGCCCCGACAGGGGATCCAATCAGCCCCAGCATTTT.

This rearrangement joins TRBV6-5 to TRBJ2-7, with a tentative D call TRBD2 (6 bases). The germline V gene has CDR1 MNHEY and CDR2 SVGAGI. CDR3 size: 14 residues. The V end lost 0 bases, the J end lost 0 bases, and 6 bases lay between the germline ends. In nucleotides, the CDR3 is TGTGCCAGCAGTTACTCCGGGGGCTCCTACGAGCAGTACTTC. Amino acids: CASSYSGGSYEQYF.

CDR3: CASSLHGTSSREQFF. The CDR3 nucleotides read TGTGCCAGCAGCCTACACGGGACTAGCTCCAGAGAGCAGTTCTTC. The chain recombines TRBV6-5 with TRBJ2-1; TRBD2 matches at 9 bases. The CDR3 is made up of 15 amino acids. From germline, CDR1 is MNHEY and CDR2 SVGAGI. Trimming took 6 bases from V and 10 from J; bases not matched to a gene: 13.

This chain joins TRBV28 and TRBJ1-2; no definite D call. Germline V lookup: CDR1 MDHEN, CDR2 SYDVKM. The CDR3 has 14 residues. Trimming removed 3 bases at V and 7 bases at J, with 15 bases between. The chain's CDR3 is CASSFYGGGAGYTF. For the CDR3, the DNA is TGTGCCAGCAGTTTTTACGGCGGTGGTGCTGGCTACACCTTC.

J is TRBJ1-1 and V is TRBV24-1; no firm D call. Trimming left V 3 bases short and J 2 bases short, with 6 bases between. The length of the CDR3 is 13 residues. Germline values: CDR1 KGHDR, CDR2 SFDVKD. The CDR3: CATSDGHNTEAFF. The CDR3 bases are TGTGCCACCAGTGATGGGCACAACACTGAAGCTTTCTTT.

The rearrangement links TRBV6-5 to TRBJ1-2, with 7 bases fitting TRBD1. V gave up 3 bases and J gave up 4 bases; unmatched junction bases: 5. The CDR3 consists of 14 residues. CDR1 is MNHEY, CDR2 SVGAGI, per germline. Here the CDR3 reads CASSYLGQIYGYTF. CDR3 nucleotide sequence: TGTGCCAGCAGTTATTTGGGACAGATCTATGGCTACACCTTC.

This clone was seen a few times. This chain joins TRBV24-1 and TRBJ2-7; 7 positions match TRBD2. Germline lookup yields CDR1 KGHDR and CDR2 SFDVKD. Unmatched junction bases numbered 5, after V lost 6 bases and J lost 4 bases. The CDR3 has 13 residues. DNA for the CDR3: TGTGCCACCAGTTCTAGCGGAGCTTACGAGCAGTACTTC. This translates into CATSSSGAYEQYF.

The chain joins TRBV5-6 to TRBJ2-5; TRBD1 matches 7 bases. The CDR3 length is 13 residues. The ends lost 6 bases at V and 3 bases at J; junction bases unmatched: 5. The germline V gene has CDR1 SGHDT and CDR2 YYEEEE. CDR3 nucleotides: TGTGCCAGCACCCTCGACAGGGAAGAGACCCAGTACTTC. Amino acid sequence: CASTLDREETQYF.

This clone has a single count. This chain links TRBV2 with TRBJ1-4; D not resolved. V was shortened by 7 bases and J by 2 bases, with 8 bases between the two germline ends. The germline CDR1 and CDR2 sequences are SNHLY and FYNNEI. This CDR3 comprises 13 residues. The CDR3 nucleotides are TGTGCCAGCATGAGTCGGACTAATGAAAAACTGTTTTTT. Translating gives CASMSRTNEKLFF.